These T cell receptor beta chains were read from a single sample in a study of identifying expanded T cells in peripheral blood. The method was immunoSEQ multiplex PCR; TCRdb's version includes in-frame clones alone and lacks a portion of them. Seen here are 100,000 to 150,000 clones, over 65% observed once, and the top ten hold roughly 3.3%. Sequenced material: blood. These receptors all stem from a person aged 18 to 70 in good health. The CDR3 runs from the conserved cysteine through the conserved F or W. The D gene is left open where the match is weak. Clone size is not always given. Where it is, it says once, few, many or a class for expanded clones.

j_call: TRBJ1-6; v_call: TRBV10-3; clone_size: few; d_call: -; cdr3_aa: CAISDTGGSRDSPLHF; cdr3_nt: TGTGCCATCAGTGATACGGGGGGTTCAAGGGATTCACCCCTCCACTTT
j_call: TRBJ2-7; v_call: TRBV2; clone_size: -; d_call: TRBD1; cdr3_aa: CATRDRGSYEQYF; cdr3_nt: TGTGCCACCCGGGACAGGGGGTCCTACGAGCAGTACTTC
j_call: TRBJ2-2; v_call: TRBV7-9; clone_size: -; d_call: TRBD1; cdr3_aa: CASSLGQGNTGELFF; cdr3_nt: TGTGCCAGCAGCTTAGGACAGGGTAACACCGGGGAGCTGTTTTTT
j_call: TRBJ1-2; v_call: TRBV7-8; clone_size: -; d_call: -; cdr3_aa: CASSQLNYGYTF; cdr3_nt: TGTGCCAGCAGCCAACTAAACTATGGCTACACCTTC
j_call: TRBJ2-6; v_call: TRBV19; clone_size: -; d_call: -; cdr3_aa: CASSIDLSRAGANVLTF; cdr3_nt: TGTGCCAGTAGTATAGATCTATCCCGGGCTGGGGCCAACGTCCTGACTTTC
j_call: TRBJ1-1; v_call: TRBV6-4; clone_size: -; d_call: -; cdr3_aa: CASRARQSLNTEAFF; cdr3_nt: TGTGCCAGCAGAGCCAGACAAAGTCTGAACACTGAAGCTTTCTTT
j_call: TRBJ2-7; v_call: TRBV6-6; clone_size: -; d_call: -; cdr3_aa: CASSYLGGSEQYF; cdr3_nt: TGTGCCAGCAGTTACTTGGGGGGCAGCGAGCAGTACTTC
j_call: TRBJ1-3; v_call: TRBV6-1; clone_size: -; d_call: -; cdr3_aa: CASSVRWEPPGNTIYF; cdr3_nt: TGTGCCAGCAGTGTCCGATGGGAGCCCCCTGGAAACACCATATATTTT
j_call: TRBJ1-2; v_call: TRBV11-3; clone_size: -; d_call: -; cdr3_aa: CASSSGQPSPNYGYTF; cdr3_nt: TGTGCCAGCAGCTCCGGACAGCCCAGCCCTAACTATGGCTACACCTTC
j_call: TRBJ1-1; v_call: TRBV9; clone_size: -; d_call: TRBD1; cdr3_aa: CASTTTGAESEAFF; cdr3_nt: TGTGCCAGCACCACAACAGGGGCGGAGAGTGAAGCTTTCTTT
j_call: TRBJ2-3; v_call: TRBV7-8; clone_size: -; d_call: -; cdr3_aa: CASSRTGTSTDTQYF; cdr3_nt: TGTGCCAGCAGCCGTACAGGGACTAGCACAGATACGCAGTATTTT
j_call: TRBJ1-2; v_call: TRBV5-4; clone_size: -; d_call: -; cdr3_aa: CASSPDNLGYTF; cdr3_nt: TGTGCCAGCAGCCCCGACAATTTGGGCTACACCTTC
j_call: TRBJ2-1; v_call: TRBV29-1; clone_size: -; d_call: TRBD1; cdr3_aa: CSVTGTGYNEQFF; cdr3_nt: TGCAGCGTTACCGGGACAGGCTACAATGAGCAGTTCTTC
j_call: TRBJ2-1; v_call: TRBV5-8; clone_size: once; d_call: -; cdr3_aa: CASSLGGDNEQFF; cdr3_nt: TGTGCCAGCAGCTTAGGAGGGGACAATGAGCAGTTCTTC
j_call: TRBJ2-1; v_call: TRBV9; clone_size: -; d_call: -; cdr3_aa: CASSVAWTPSGGEQFF; cdr3_nt: TGTGCCAGCAGCGTAGCTTGGACGCCGTCGGGCGGTGAGCAGTTCTTC
j_call: TRBJ2-5; v_call: TRBV5-1; clone_size: -; d_call: -; cdr3_aa: CASSLGQDRGTQYF; cdr3_nt: TGCGCCAGCAGCTTGGGACAGGACCGCGGGACCCAGTACTTC
j_call: TRBJ1-2; v_call: TRBV6-1; clone_size: -; d_call: -; cdr3_aa: CASGSRRVGFGGYTF; cdr3_nt: TGTGCCAGCGGAAGCCGCAGGGTTGGATTTGGTGGCTACACCTTC